This T cell receptor beta chain was identified during a study of T cells expressing NK-cell markers. General study findings and limits: Top CD8+ clonotypes included the dominant CD3+CD56+NKG2C+ clonotypes in 5 or 6 donors.

From its re-call of the 5' RACE reads, TCRdb lists each CDR3 protein once, without DNA. The sample has 250,000 to 300,000 distinct CDR3 sequences. Germline V gives CDR1 SQVTM, CDR2 ANQGSEA. The CDR3 runs 15 residues. Comment on this clonotype: Its antigen is still unknown.

This TCR derives from a man aged 18-30 years in good health. The sample consisted of blood T cells: a sorted CD56 or NKG2C T cell subset, CD4+ or CD8+ T cells, or bulk PBMC T cells (not recorded which). The chain carries TRBV29-1 and TRBJ1-5; the D gene TCRdb calls, TRBD1, cannot be checked with no DNA. The CDR3 loop is CSVGQGLNSNQPQHF.